This T cell receptor beta chain is drawn from a study of T cell changes during pregnancy in multiple sclerosis. TCRdb keeps only in-frame clones here, not all; method: immunoSEQ multiplex PCR. Here the sample spans about 100,000 clones, approximately 94% being singletons. V gave up 5 bases and J gave up 1 base; unmatched junction bases: 2. The CDR3 has 13 amino acids. The germline V gene has CDR1 SGHRS and CDR2 YFSETQ. The chain employs TRBV5-1 and TRBJ2-7; 8 nucleotides agree with TRBD1. This specimen was peripheral blood, taken before pregnancy. The clonotype comes from a female donor with multiple sclerosis, enrolled in a pregnancy study. Here the CDR3 reads CASRRDRSYEQYF. As DNA, the CDR3 is TGCGCCAGCAGACGGGACAGGTCCTACGAGCAGTACTTC.